These 10 T cell receptor beta chains came from one sample sequenced in a study of post-analysis software for immune sequencing data. Study-level results: Controls had lower frequencies than patients of about 5 TRBV segments, which included TRBV5-6, TRBV5-1 and TRBV20-1.

The authors incorporated unique molecular identifiers into the TCR beta cDNA libraries. One entry per CDR3 protein, called by TCRdb with MiXCR from the PCR reads. The sample contains approximately 690,000 distinct CDR3 sequences, 59% of which appear only once. These receptors are not linked to any known antigen. The sequencing sample was made of blood. Receptors were obtained from a girl aged 2 to 9 with multiple sclerosis.

J is TRBJ2-3 and V is TRBV4-1, with 7 bases matching TRBD1. Per the germline V gene, CDR1 is MGHRA and CDR2 is YSYEKL. The CDR3 runs to 18 residues. Germline trimming cut 1 base from V and 2 bases from J; bases unmatched to any gene: 12. CDR3 DNA: TGCGCCAGCAGCCAAGTCGAGGGACAGATATTTACCACAGATACGCAGTATTTT. Translation: CASSQVEGQIFTTDTQYF.

The chain combines TRBV2 with TRBJ1-2; TRBD1 aligns across 8 bases. The CDR3 spans 15 residues. Germline values: CDR1 SNHLY, CDR2 FYNNEI. With V trimmed by 4 bases and J by 1 base, 5 bases remained unmatched. Here the CDR3 reads CASSAGQGVNYGYTF. As DNA, the CDR3 is TGTGCCAGCAGTGCCGGACAGGGCGTTAACTATGGCTACACCTTC.

This chain links TRBV20-1 with TRBJ2-1, with D hard to call. Looked up from germline, CDR1 is DFQATT and CDR2 is SNEGSKA (reference sequence). The CDR3 runs 13 residues. The germline V and J ends were trimmed by 2 bases and 10 bases, with 15 bases remaining between them. The CDR3 sequence is CSARMGSVGEQFF. The CDR3 DNA sequence: TGCAGTGCTAGAATGGGCTCCGTGGGAGAGCAGTTCTTC.

The sample holds a few counts of this clonotype. The J gene is TRBJ2-7, the V gene TRBV6-5; 12 bases align to TRBD2. CDR3 size: 15 residues. Trimming cost V 6 bases and J 3 bases; bases outside gene matches: 6. Germline CDR1 reads MNHEY; CDR2 reads SVGAGI. The CDR3 DNA is TGTGCCAGCAGCCGAGAGACTAGCGGGAGCTACGAGCAGTACTTC. It is translated as CASSRETSGSYEQYF.

The rearrangement joins TRBV5-1 to TRBJ2-1, with a possible D match to TRBD2 (5 bases). The V gene lost 1 base and the J gene lost 3 bases, with 11 bases spanning the gap. Per the germline V gene, CDR1 is SGHRS and CDR2 is YFSETQ. The CDR3 totals 15 residues. CDR3 DNA sequence: TGCGCCAGCAGCTTGATTGCGGAGGACTACAATGAGCAGTTCTTC. Residues: CASSLIAEDYNEQFF.

This sequence joins TRBV11-2 and TRBJ2-1, with D unclear. The CDR3 is 19 amino acids. V was cut by 2 bases and J by 4 bases, with 24 bases left in between. Germline V gene sequence: CDR1 SGHAT, CDR2 FQNNGV. The CDR3 reads CASSLYDDGPPSEYNEQFF. CDR3 bases: TGTGCCAGCAGCTTATATGACGACGGACCCCCCAGTGAGTACAATGAGCAGTTCTTC.

This clonotype was seen a handful of times. The chain links TRBV6-4 to TRBJ2-1; no clear D gene. V was trimmed by 4 bases and J by 0 bases, leaving 10 bases between them. In germline, CDR1 is MRHNA, CDR2 SNTAGT. This CDR3 contains 15 residues. The CDR3, as DNA: TGTGCCAGCAGTGTGGGAAGGAGCTCCTACAATGAGCAGTTCTTC. It encodes CASSVGRSSYNEQFF.

The rearrangement joins TRBV27 to TRBJ1-1; a weak D match, TRBD1 (6 bases). V was clipped by 4 bases and J by 10 bases, with 16 bases between them. Germline assignment: CDR1 MNHEY and CDR2 SMNVEV (reference sequence). This CDR3 has 13 amino acids. CDR3 region: CASSSNTGWGAFF. The DNA of the CDR3 is TGTGCCAGCAGTTCCAATACAGGGTGGGGAGCTTTCTTT.

Only a few counts were recorded for this clonotype. The genes are TRBV29-1 and TRBJ1-1; the D gene is possibly TRBD1 (5 bases). Trimming removed 4 bases from V and 4 bases from J, with 10 bases in between. CDR3 length: 12 amino acids. CDR1 and CDR2 (germline): SQVTM, ANQGSEA. CDR3 residues: CSVATAPTEAFF. The CDR3 coding sequence is TGCAGCGTTGCGACAGCCCCCACTGAAGCTTTCTTT.

The chain carries TRBV12-3 or TRBV12-4 and TRBJ2-5; a weak D match, TRBD1 (6 bases). V was pared by 2 bases and J by 6 bases, with 13 bases between. The CDR3 is made up of 14 amino acids. The DNA for the CDR3 is TGTGCCAGCAGTTTATCAAGGGGGACGAAGACCCAGTACTTC. The encoded protein is CASSLSRGTKTQYF.